Listed below are T cell receptor beta chains from one sample, sequenced in a study of T-cell memory formation after mild COVID-19. TCRdb analysed the 5' RACE reads with MiXCR anew, one entry per CDR3 protein. The data contain 350,000 to 450,000 distinct CDR3 sequences, around 24% of them singletons. Material for sequencing was PBMCs or a T cell subset sorted from them (not recorded which). The receptors here all came from an adult woman who had mild COVID-19 (a few samples of this study predate the infection). Cell type and time point are not known. Both conserved end residues are trimmed from each CDR3. Fields, in order: J gene, V gene, CDR3 protein.

>TRBJ2-6|TRBV7-3
ASSLGPTSGANVLT
>TRBJ2-2|TRBV4-1
ASSPGWGTGELF
>TRBJ2-1|TRBV4-1
ASRYGTIYNEQF
>TRBJ1-1|TRBV7-2
ASSVIQGTEAF
>TRBJ2-6|TRBV7-9
ASSATVGRRTFSGANVLT
>TRBJ1-1|TRBV12-3/TRBV12-4
ASRQGGNTEAF
>TRBJ2-1|TRBV24-1
ATSDRDTGNSYNEQF
>TRBJ2-6|TRBV12-3/TRBV12-4
ASRGRGRYSGANVLT
>TRBJ1-2|TRBV6-5
ASSANTGLGYT
>TRBJ2-7|TRBV5-1
ASSLAAGTGRYEQY
>TRBJ1-2|TRBV6-2/TRBV6-3
ASSYADRINGYT
>TRBJ1-2|TRBV6-1
ASSVDGQGGRYGYT
>TRBJ2-7|TRBV14
ASSQDPSRSFAYEQY
>TRBJ1-1|TRBV29-1
SVDPGSEAF
>TRBJ2-5|TRBV6-2/TRBV6-3
ASSSGTQY
>TRBJ2-1|TRBV24-1
ATSDPGLAASNEQF
>TRBJ2-1|TRBV27
ASTSAQGYNEQF
>TRBJ1-1|TRBV7-6
ASSLGEREQAF
>TRBJ2-3|TRBV7-9
ASSLVLAGGPDTQY
>TRBJ1-4|TRBV10-3
AISESKGSNEKLF
>TRBJ2-2|TRBV20-1
SARDPRAGGPNTGELF
>TRBJ1-2|TRBV7-9
ASSLRGFRNYGYT
>TRBJ2-1|TRBV2
ASTRTNGAYNEQF
>TRBJ1-2|TRBV19
ASSFAAPGGYT
>TRBJ1-2|TRBV3-1
ASSQASRQGNGYT
>TRBJ1-6|TRBV12-3/TRBV12-4
ASSPDRGLRVSKNSPLH
>TRBJ2-1|TRBV20-1
SARAPGVADPYNEQF
>TRBJ1-1|TRBV12-3/TRBV12-4
ASSLQAYTEAF
>TRBJ1-5|TRBV10-3
AISPAEDQPQH
>TRBJ2-5|TRBV20-1
SALKAGIQETQY
>TRBJ1-1|TRBV7-3
ASSLSTSTEAF
>TRBJ2-7|TRBV7-9
ASSPDWEQY
>TRBJ2-7|TRBV20-1
SASREGYEQY
>TRBJ1-1|TRBV4-3
ASSQGRTANTEAF
>TRBJ1-1|TRBV6-4
ASRGQSMNTEAF
>TRBJ2-3|TRBV5-1
ASSSDRGQGDTQY
>TRBJ2-3|TRBV7-8
ASSPLDRGVDTQY
>TRBJ2-1|TRBV7-2
ASRAGQPNEQF
>TRBJ2-5|TRBV29-1
STQPDNQETQY
>TRBJ2-1|TRBV12-3/TRBV12-4
ASSDESRATI
>TRBJ2-1|TRBV19
ASSIVVTSQIKYEQF
>TRBJ2-1|TRBV6-2/TRBV6-3
ASSYWGLADSYNEQF
>TRBJ2-7|TRBV6-2/TRBV6-3
ASHFPGGSGEQY
>TRBJ1-2|TRBV6-2/TRBV6-3
ASSVTATGTYGYT
>TRBJ1-6|TRBV5-1
ASSFAGGYNSPLH
>TRBJ1-3|TRBV7-9
ASSLFPPGALVSGNTIY
>TRBJ1-1|TRBV5-1
ASSLGAGGYLNTEAF
>TRBJ2-3|TRBV7-3
ASSRGQGVADTQY
>TRBJ2-5|TRBV12-3/TRBV12-4
ASSPLGQETQY
>TRBJ1-1|TRBV24-1
ATDQNRRNTEAF
>TRBJ2-1|TRBV4-1
ASSQGRGNEQF
>TRBJ2-1|TRBV12-3/TRBV12-4
ASTQPHDPYNEQF
>TRBJ2-2|TRBV9
ASGATGNTGELF